This is a list of T cell receptor beta chains from one sample in a study of T-cell reconstitution after alpha-beta-depleted transplantation in children. A single record per CDR3 protein comes from TCRdb applying MiXCR to the PCR reads. This table holds 70,000 to 95,000 distinct CDR3 sequences, about a sixth found once. The specimen comprised PBMCs, mostly from graft donor cells, sampled 360 days after TCRalphabeta/CD19-depleted stem cell transplant. The origin of the receptors is a male patient between 2 and 9 years old who had a stem cell transplant for acute lymphoblastic leukemia, so the T cells may come from the graft donor. The CDR3 runs from the conserved cysteine through the conserved F or W. A D gene is named only where the DNA matches it firmly. Expanded clones get a size class; other rows say once, few or many, or leave the size out.

v_gene	abundance	j_gene	d_gene	CDR3nt	CDR3aa
TRBV7-9	many	TRBJ2-7	TRBD2	TGTGCCAGCAGCTTAGTTTTTAGCGGGAGGGCCCACGAGCAGTACTTC	CASSLVFSGRAHEQYF
TRBV4-1	NA	TRBJ2-2	NA	TGCGCCAGCAGCCAAGACGGGGGACGCACCGGGGAGCTGTTTTTT	CASSQDGGRTGELFF
TRBV3-1	few	TRBJ2-3	NA	TGTGCCAGCAGCGGGACTAGCACAGATACGCAGTATTTT	CASSGTSTDTQYF
TRBV5-1	many	TRBJ2-1	NA	TGCGCCAGCAGCTCTGGACCTTACAATGAGCAGTTCTTC	CASSSGPYNEQFF
TRBV28	few	TRBJ1-6	NA	TGTGCCAGCAGTCCCCGGGGCGCAACTGGGGATTCACCCCTCCACTTT	CASSPRGATGDSPLHF
TRBV5-1	NA	TRBJ2-7	NA	TGCGCCAGCAGCTTGCCTTCGGGACGCCCCTACGAGCAGTACTTC	CASSLPSGRPYEQYF
TRBV12-3/TRBV12-4	many	TRBJ1-2	NA	TGTGCCAGCAGTTATGCTCCAAGCTATGGCTACACCTTC	CASSYAPSYGYTF
TRBV2	few	TRBJ1-2	TRBD1	TGTACCTTCAGTTTCCTTCCCTCGACAGGGATCAACTATGGCTACACCTTC	CTFSFLPSTGINYGYTF
TRBV7-9	few	TRBJ2-5	NA	TGTGCCAGCAGCTCGTCCACTTTCCAAGAGACCCAGTACTTC	CASSSSTFQETQYF
TRBV5-1	few	TRBJ2-5	NA	TGCGCCAGCAGCAAAGGGGAGACCCAGTACTTC	CASSKGETQYF